A single sample gave rise to the 32 T cell receptor beta chains below, sequenced in a study of blood T cell repertoires in COVID-19. TCRdb keeps only in-frame clones here, not all; method: immunoSEQ multiplex PCR. The data hold 70,000 to 95,000 clones, with 70% to 80% observed a single time. Sequenced material: peripheral blood. The source is a human donor in a cohort sampled during active COVID-19.

This clone came up a few times. The genes are TRBV28 and TRBJ2-3, with D perhaps TRBD2 (6 bases). Germline V gives CDR1 MDHEN, CDR2 SYDVKM. The CDR3 length is 14 residues. V lost 6 bases to trimming and J lost 2 bases, with 12 bases between them. DNA of the CDR3: TGTGCCAGCAGGAGGTCGGGGGACACAGATACGCAGTATTTT. Translating it yields CASRRSGDTDTQYF.

The rearrangement joins TRBV19 to TRBJ2-7; 16 bases map to TRBD2. Germline trimming cut 5 bases from V and 6 bases from J; bases unmatched to any gene: 10. This CDR3 has 17 residues. Germline V gene sequence: CDR1 LNHDA, CDR2 SQIVND (reference sequence). CDR3 nucleotide sequence: TGTGCCAGTAGTGGGACTAGCGGGAGGGCCGTATCCAGCGAGCAGTACTTC. This sequence encodes CASSGTSGRAVSSEQYF.

The V gene is TRBV4-1, the J gene TRBJ1-6; TRBD1 might be the D (6 bases). This CDR3 spans 15 amino acids. Between the trimmed V and J ends, which lost 0 bases and 8 bases, there was a span of 11 bases. The germline gives CDR1 MGHRA, CDR2 YSYEKL. This chain's CDR3 is CASSQEGQFYSPLHF. The DNA of the CDR3 is TGCGCCAGCAGCCAAGAAGGACAGTTTTATTCACCCCTCCACTTT.

The V and J genes are TRBV3-1 (or the pseudogene TRBV3-2) and TRBJ2-1; TRBD2 matches 12 bases. Trimming cost V 0 bases and J 0 bases; bases outside gene matches: 15. The germline V gene has CDR1 LGHDT and CDR2 YNNKEL (reference sequence). The CDR3 has 22 amino acids. CDR3 residues: CASSQELAGGRLTPSSYNEQFF. DNA for the CDR3: TGTGCCAGCAGCCAAGAACTAGCGGGGGGCCGGCTGACCCCCAGCTCCTACAATGAGCAGTTCTTC.

The J gene is TRBJ1-2, the V gene TRBV11-2; TRBD1 is a possible D gene (5 bases). The ends were cut back, 5 bases at V and 6 bases at J, with 19 bases in the middle. The CDR3 loop spans 15 amino acids. Germline V gene data show CDR1 as SGHAT and CDR2 as FQNNGV. CDR3 amino acids: CASSHGGFKGNGYTF. CDR3 DNA sequence: TGTGCCAGCAGCCACGGGGGGTTCAAGGGGAATGGCTACACCTTC.

The chain couples TRBV6-5 to TRBJ2-3, with D possibly being TRBD1 (5 bases). The CDR3 covers 14 residues. V was shortened by 0 bases and J by 2 bases, with 6 bases between the two germline ends. The germline gives CDR1 MNHEY, CDR2 SVGAGI. The CDR3: CASSYSGLTDTQYF. The CDR3 nucleotides read TGTGCCAGCAGTTACTCGGGGCTCACAGATACGCAGTATTTT.

V gene TRBV27 combines with J gene TRBJ2-4; possible D gene TRBD2, 6 bases. In germline, CDR1 is MNHEY, CDR2 SMNVEV (reference sequence). The CDR3 spans 13 residues. V lost 3 bases, J lost 6 bases, and 9 bases lay in between. In DNA form, the CDR3 reads TGTGCCAGCAGTTTTGACGGGGGAAACATTCAGTACTTC. Translating gives CASSFDGGNIQYF.

CDR3 coding DNA: TGTGCCAGCAGCCTCCGGGAGAACTACGAGCAGTACTTC. This gives the protein CASSLRENYEQYF. This chain links TRBV3-1 (or the pseudogene TRBV3-2) with TRBJ2-7, with D possibly being TRBD2 (6 bases). The CDR3 has 13 amino acids. V was clipped by 4 bases and J by 3 bases, with 10 bases between them. Germline V lookup: CDR1 LGHDT, CDR2 YNNKEL (reference sequence).

The chain couples TRBV28 to TRBJ1-1; TRBD1 matches 11 bases. The V gene's germline CDR1 is MDHEN and CDR2 SYDVKM. The CDR3 is 15 amino acids. The junction had 8 bases not matched to a gene; V was cut back by 7 bases and J by 4 bases. CDR3: CASNRPGTGGTEAFF. The CDR3 nucleotides read TGTGCCAGCAACCGTCCCGGGACAGGGGGCACTGAAGCTTTCTTT.

This chain connects TRBV12-5 to TRBJ1-1; possible D gene TRBD1, 6 bases. Germline V gene data show CDR1 as LGHNT and CDR2 as FRNRAP. CDR3 length: 17 residues. Trimming removed 0 bases at V and 1 base at J, with 15 bases between. The CDR3 bases are TGTGCTAGTGGTTTGGTTTACGGGGACACAAAGAACACTGAAGCTTTCTTT. Its protein is CASGLVYGDTKNTEAFF. Based on the CDR3 plus reference TRBV12-5 and TRBJ1-1, the full variable domain is DARVTQTPRHKVTEMGQEVTMRCQPILGHNTVFWYRQTMMQGLELLAYFRNRAPLDDSGMPKDRFSAEMPDATLATLKIQPSEPRDSAVYFCASGLVYGDTKNTEAFFGQGTRLTVV.

V and J are TRBV7-9 and TRBJ1-4; perhaps TRBD1 as D (5 bases). CDR1 and CDR2 (germline): SEHNR, FQNEAQ (reference sequence). V was cut by 5 bases and J by 3 bases, with 13 bases left in between. CDR3 length equals 15 residues. The CDR3 DNA follows: TGTGCCAGCAGCGCATCAGGGCTATCTAATGAAAAACTGTTTTTT. Translating it yields CASSASGLSNEKLFF.

This clone was picked up a small number of times. V gene TRBV28 combines with J gene TRBJ2-2; TRBD1 agrees at 7 bases. The length of the CDR3 is 15 residues. The V gene's germline CDR1 is MDHEN and CDR2 SYDVKM. V dropped 5 bases and J dropped 0; count of bases not matched to a gene: 3. The CDR3: CASSRQGANTGELFF. CDR3 sequence (DNA): TGTGCCAGCAGTCGACAGGGCGCGAACACCGGGGAGCTGTTTTTT. The whole variable domain, remainder taken from reference TRBV28 and TRBJ2-2, is DVKVTQSSRYLVKRTGEKVFLECVQDMDHENMFWYRQDPGLGLRLIYFSYDVKMKEKGDIPEGYSVSREKKERFSLILESASTNQTSMYLCASSRQGANTGELFFGEGSRLTVL.

The rearrangement links TRBV28 to TRBJ1-1; no reliable D call. The V end was cut by 7 bases, the J end by 1 base, with 10 bases between. CDR1 MDHEN and CDR2 SYDVKM come from the germline V gene. The CDR3 is made up of 13 amino acids. CDR3 nucleotide sequence: TGTGCCAGCATGAAACAGAAGAACACTGAAGCTTTCTTT. It yields the protein CASMKQKNTEAFF.

The chain recombines TRBV2 with TRBJ1-1; the D gene is possibly TRBD1 (6 bases). In germline, CDR1 is SNHLY, CDR2 FYNNEI. This CDR3 is built from 15 residues. V was cut by 6 bases and J by 7 bases, with 21 bases left in between. The CDR3 DNA is TGTGCCAGCAGCCGCCCGGGGGGAGGGGGGCATGAAGCTTTCTTT. It translates to CASSRPGGGGHEAFF.

The genes are TRBV6-5 and TRBJ2-5, with 7 bases aligning to TRBD2. Unmatched junction bases numbered 7, after V lost 9 bases and J lost 0 bases. This CDR3 is 14 amino acids long. Germline CDR1 is MNHEY and CDR2 is SVGAGI. Written as DNA, the CDR3 is TGTGCCAGTAGGGGAGGGACTAACCAAGAGACCCAGTACTTC. Protein product: CASRGGTNQETQYF.

The chain recombines TRBV19 with TRBJ2-5; possible D gene TRBD1, 5 bases. V gave up 4 bases and J gave up 3 bases, with 15 bases separating them. CDR3 length: 15 residues. From germline, CDR1 is LNHDA and CDR2 SQIVND (reference sequence). CDR3 sequence reads: CASSTDRGREETQYF. CDR3 sequence (DNA): TGTGCCAGTAGTACGGATAGGGGTCGTGAAGAGACCCAGTACTTC.

The chain carries TRBV27 and TRBJ2-2; 7 bases align to TRBD2. Germline CDR1 and CDR2: MNHEY and SMNVEV (reference sequence). J lost 9 bases, V lost 4 bases, and 8 bases had no gene match. The CDR3 is made up of 14 amino acids. CDR3 residues: CASSSRDYLWELFF. For the CDR3, the DNA is TGTGCCAGCAGTTCCCGGGACTACTTATGGGAGCTGTTTTTT.

This rearrangement joins TRBV5-5 to TRBJ2-3; 11 bases line up with TRBD2. The CDR3 loop spans 18 amino acids. After removal of 1 base from V and 0 bases from J, the junction contained 7 bases not matched to a gene. The germline V gene has CDR1 SGHKS and CDR2 YYEKEE (reference sequence). The CDR3 sequence is CASSLKLAGAISTDTQYF. The CDR3 DNA reads TGTGCCAGCAGCTTGAAACTAGCGGGAGCTATAAGCACAGATACGCAGTATTTT.

The CDR3 DNA reads TGTGCCAGCAGCTTACCGACAGGTCGGGGCTACACCTTC. Amino acid sequence: CASSLPTGRGYTF. This rearrangement joins TRBV7-9 to TRBJ1-2; tentatively, D is TRBD1 (6 bases). The V end was cut by 2 bases, the J end by 8 bases, with 12 bases between. The CDR3 is made up of 13 amino acids. Germline lookup yields CDR1 SEHNR and CDR2 FQNEAQ (reference sequence).

The V gene is TRBV27, the J gene TRBJ2-6; 8 positions match TRBD1. CDR1 MNHEY and CDR2 SMNVEV come from the germline V gene (reference sequence). This CDR3 comprises 20 residues. Trimming removed 2 bases from V and 0 bases from J; junction bases left unmatched: 12. CDR3 loop: CASSLRGPGQVASGANVLTF. The CDR3 DNA is TGTGCCAGCAGTTTAAGGGGTCCGGGACAGGTTGCCTCTGGGGCCAACGTCCTGACTTTC.

V is TRBV28 and J is TRBJ2-1, with 9 bases lining up with TRBD1. The CDR3 spans 16 residues. Germline CDR1 and CDR2: MDHEN and SYDVKM. The junction had 8 bases not matched to a gene; V was cut back by 4 bases and J by 4 bases. CDR3 in DNA: TGTGCCAGCAGTTCCCAGAAGACAGGGGGATACAATGAGCAGTTCTTC. Protein product: CASSSQKTGGYNEQFF.

V usage is TRBV5-5 and J usage is TRBJ1-5, with TRBD1 matching over 10 bases. The CDR3 is made up of 15 amino acids. The junction had 9 bases not matched to a gene; V was cut back by 6 bases and J by 6 bases. The germline V gene has CDR1 SGHKS and CDR2 YYEKEE (reference sequence). The CDR3 sequence: CASNLGTGVGQPQHF. CDR3 coding DNA: TGTGCCAGCAACCTCGGGACAGGGGTAGGTCAGCCCCAGCATTTT.

V gene TRBV11-3 combines with J gene TRBJ2-7; no clear D. The CDR3 has 15 amino acids. Deletions cut 4 bases from V and 1 base from J, with 14 bases between. Per germline, CDR1 SGHNT and CDR2 YENEEA. For the CDR3, the DNA is TGTGCCAGCAGCTGGATTAAGGTACAGTCCTACGAGCAGTACTTC. Translating it yields CASSWIKVQSYEQYF.

This chain uses TRBV5-8 with TRBJ2-7, with 12 bases aligning to TRBD2. Germline V CDR1 and CDR2: SGHTS, YDEGEE. The CDR3 totals 16 residues. Trimming cost V 1 base and J 7 bases; bases outside gene matches: 9. The CDR3 nucleotides are TGTGCCAGCAGCTTGACCCTAGCGGGGGGGCCGAAGGAGCAGTACTTC. Its protein product is CASSLTLAGGPKEQYF.

V is TRBV6-5 and J is TRBJ1-1; 8 bases align to TRBD1. Trimming at V came to 6 bases and at J to 6 bases, leaving 6 bases not matched to a gene. The germline CDR1 and CDR2 sequences are MNHEY and SVGAGI. This CDR3 spans 13 amino acids. The CDR3 DNA is TGTGCCAGCAGCCTGGACAGGGCAGCTGAAGCTTTCTTT. Translated, it gives CASSLDRAAEAFF.

This chain joins TRBV5-1 and TRBJ1-4; no clear D. V was pared by 2 bases and J by 4 bases, with 6 bases between. Germline V CDR1 and CDR2: SGHRS, YFSETQ. This CDR3 has 13 amino acids. In DNA, the CDR3 is TGCGCCAGCAGCTTAAACAGTAATGAAAAACTGTTTTTT. Translating gives CASSLNSNEKLFF. Based on the CDR3 plus reference TRBV5-1 and TRBJ1-4, the full variable domain is KAGVTQTPRYLIKTRGQQVTLSCSPISGHRSVSWYQQTPGQGLQFLFEYFSETQRNKGNFPGRFSGRQFSNSRSEMNVSTLELGDSALYLCASSLNSNEKLFFGSGTQLSVL.

The chain is built from TRBV15 and TRBJ1-1; D might be TRBD1 (6 bases). CDR1 is LNHNV, CDR2 YYDKDF, per germline (reference sequence). Trimming cost V 3 bases and J 1 base, with 18 bases left between them. This CDR3 comprises 17 residues. CDR3 in amino acids: CATSRGPVGQKNTEAFF. The CDR3 coding sequence is TGTGCCACCAGCAGGGGGCCCGTAGGACAGAAGAACACTGAAGCTTTCTTT.

The V and J genes are TRBV3-1 (or the pseudogene TRBV3-2) and TRBJ2-7; D remains ambiguous. The germline gives CDR1 LGHDT, CDR2 YNNKEL (reference sequence). Trimming removed 0 bases at V and 5 bases at J, with 11 bases between. The CDR3 loop spans 14 amino acids. DNA for the CDR3: TGTGCCAGCAGCCAAGACGTTAGAGGTCACGAGCAGTACTTC. Encoded protein: CASSQDVRGHEQYF.

The chain couples TRBV6-6 to TRBJ1-1, with TRBD1 matching over 12 bases. CDR3 length: 16 residues. CDR1 MNHNY and CDR2 SVGAGI come from the germline V gene (reference sequence). V dropped 6 bases and J dropped 4; count of bases not matched to a gene: 9. The CDR3 spells CASRPGQGARGTEAFF. For the CDR3, the DNA is TGTGCCAGCAGGCCGGGACAGGGGGCAAGAGGCACTGAAGCTTTCTTT.

The chain is built from TRBV5-6 and TRBJ1-4, with 7 bases identical to TRBD1. With 3 bases clipped from V and 6 bases from J, the junction kept 8 bases outside the gene matches. The CDR3 totals 15 residues. Germline V gene lookup returns CDR1 SGHDT and CDR2 YYEEEE. CDR3 in amino acids: CASSSFRGSYEKLFF. The CDR3 DNA is TGTGCCAGCAGCTCGTTCAGGGGGAGTTATGAAAAACTGTTTTTT.

V is TRBV6-1 and J is TRBJ1-5; weak D call: TRBD1 (5 bases). Germline assignment: CDR1 MNHNS and CDR2 SASEGT. The CDR3 has 16 residues. V was trimmed by 4 bases and J by 0 bases, leaving 13 bases between them. CDR3 sequence reads: CASSGKTGYSNQPQHF. CDR3 DNA sequence: TGTGCCAGCAGTGGAAAAACAGGCTATAGCAATCAGCCCCAGCATTTT.

The genes are TRBV6-6 and TRBJ2-7, with D perhaps TRBD2 (7 bases). V lost 8 bases and J 4 bases, leaving 21 bases between the germline ends. CDR3 length: 15 residues. Germline V gene sequence: CDR1 MNHNY, CDR2 SVGAGI (reference sequence). As DNA, the CDR3 is TGTGCCAGCGTTGGGGGGGCAGGGAAAAGTTACGAGCAGTACTTC. It specifies CASVGGAGKSYEQYF.